These 28 T cell receptor beta chains were sequenced from one sample in a study of blood T cell repertoires in COVID-19. TCRdb's table, derived via immunoSEQ multiplex PCR, lists solely in-frame clones and lacks some. Among over 120,000 clones listed, 80% to 90% were seen once. The sample consisted of peripheral blood. These receptors all come from a woman in her forties or fifties with acute or convalescent COVID-19.

The chain combines TRBV6-5 with TRBJ2-7; D perhaps matches TRBD2 (7 bases). Germline V CDR1 and CDR2: MNHEY, SVGAGI. The V end was cut by 2 bases, the J end by 1 base, with 15 bases between. The CDR3 covers 16 residues. The CDR3 loop is CASSYVGGGPSYEQYF. Written as DNA, the CDR3 is TGTGCCAGCAGTTACGTAGGGGGAGGGCCTTCCTACGAGCAGTACTTC.

The rearrangement joins TRBV7-3 to TRBJ2-5, with 7 bases fitting TRBD2. This CDR3 is 14 amino acids long. CDR1 is SGHTA, CDR2 FQGTGA, per germline. V lost 5 bases, J lost 3 bases, and 6 bases stayed unmatched. Written as DNA, the CDR3 is TGTGCCAGCAGCCCGTCTAGCGGAGAAGAGACCCAGTACTTC. Amino acid sequence: CASSPSSGEETQYF.

This sequence joins TRBV6-6 and TRBJ2-5, with 10 bases identical to TRBD1. V trimming: 8 bases; J trimming: 4 bases; junction bases outside the gene matches: 7. CDR1 and CDR2 from the germline V gene are MNHNY and SVGAGI (reference sequence). The CDR3 spans 14 residues. The CDR3 DNA follows: TGTGCCAGCGGCAGACAGGGGGCTGGAGAGACCCAGTACTTC. Its protein product is CASGRQGAGETQYF.

The rearrangement links TRBV2 to TRBJ1-1; perhaps TRBD1 as D (5 bases). Trimming stripped 3 bases from V and 1 base from J, with 9 bases between. Germline V gene lookup returns CDR1 SNHLY and CDR2 FYNNEI. The CDR3 runs 14 residues. The CDR3 sequence is CASSEGRANTEAFF. The CDR3 nucleotides are TGTGCCAGCAGTGAGGGCAGGGCGAACACTGAAGCTTTCTTT.

The V call is TRBV4-1, the J call TRBJ1-5; 8 nucleotides line up with TRBD1. Per germline, CDR1 MGHRA and CDR2 YSYEKL. The J segment lost 9 bases and the V segment lost 0 bases, leaving 16 bases of the junction unmatched. The CDR3 has 18 amino acids. As DNA, the CDR3 is TGCGCCAGCAGCCAAGAAAGAGCAGGGGGCGGGGGTGAGACGCCCCAGCATTTT. This encodes CASSQERAGGGGETPQHF.

The genes are TRBV3-1 (or the pseudogene TRBV3-2) and TRBJ2-5, with D possibly being TRBD2 (6 bases). The V and J ends lost 0 bases and 5 bases respectively, with 10 bases between them. The germline gives CDR1 LGHDT, CDR2 YNNKEL (reference sequence). The CDR3 covers 14 residues. The CDR3 nucleotides are TGTGCCAGCAGCCAAGAGGTAGCGGTTGAGACCCAGTACTTC. Protein: CASSQEVAVETQYF.

Remarks on this clone: The same CDR3 can be traced to other DNA sequences in this sample. The J gene is TRBJ2-2, the V gene TRBV6-5; possibly TRBD2 for D (6 bases). This CDR3 comprises 12 residues. Germline CDR1 is MNHEY and CDR2 is SVGAGI. With 8 bases removed from V and 4 bases from J, the gap between germline ends came to 8 bases. The chain's CDR3 is CASGGITGELFF. As DNA, the CDR3 is TGTGCCAGCGGCGGGATCACCGGGGAGCTGTTTTTT.

The chain uses TRBV6-2 or TRBV6-3 and TRBJ1-2; TRBD1 aligns across 7 bases. The CDR3 contains 12 residues. J lost 5 bases, V lost 6 bases, and 3 bases had no gene match. The V gene's germline CDR1 is MNHEY and CDR2 SVGEGT. CDR3 in amino acids: CASSAQGYGYTF. The CDR3 DNA reads TGTGCCAGCAGCGCACAGGGGTATGGCTACACCTTC.

This rearrangement joins TRBV11-2 to TRBJ1-2; D is perhaps TRBD1 (5 bases). This CDR3 is built from 14 residues. Germline V gene data show CDR1 as SGHAT and CDR2 as FQNNGV. The V gene lost 4 bases and the J gene lost 5 bases, with 14 bases spanning the gap. CDR3 residues: CASSSQGPGYGYTF. DNA for the CDR3: TGTGCCAGCAGCTCCCAGGGCCCAGGGTATGGCTACACCTTC.

This rearrangement joins TRBV11-2 to TRBJ1-2, with D unresolved. The CDR3 is 12 amino acids. V was clipped by 1 base and J by 10 bases, with 10 bases between them. CDR1 is SGHAT, CDR2 FQNNGV, per germline. CDR3 residues: CASSLGVGDYTF. Here the CDR3 DNA reads TGTGCCAGCAGCTTAGGGGTGGGAGACTACACCTTC.

This clone appeared a few times. The chain carries TRBV13 and TRBJ2-1; 11 nucleotides match TRBD1. V lost 5 bases, J lost 4 bases, and 10 bases stayed unmatched. The length of the CDR3 is 17 residues. The germline gives CDR1 PRHDT, CDR2 FYEKMQ (reference sequence). CDR3 amino acids: CASSNSRTGGFYNEQFF. CDR3 bases: TGTGCCAGCAGCAATAGCCGGACAGGGGGCTTTTACAATGAGCAGTTCTTC.

This clone was detected a few times. The V gene is TRBV3-1 (or the pseudogene TRBV3-2), the J gene TRBJ1-3; the D is unclear. Germline V gene data show CDR1 as LGHDT and CDR2 as YNNKEL (reference sequence). This CDR3 spans 14 amino acids. Trimming shortened V by 4 bases and J by 0 bases, and 7 bases separated the two germline ends. CDR3 in DNA: TGTGCCAGCAGCCTGAGGGACTCTGGAAACACCATATATTTT. Its protein product is CASSLRDSGNTIYF.

The chain has TRBV20-1 and TRBJ2-2, with D uncertain. This CDR3 comprises 11 residues. Trimming shortened V by 5 bases and J by 7 bases, and 8 bases separated the two germline ends. Germline V gene lookup returns CDR1 DFQATT and CDR2 SNEGSKA (reference sequence). The CDR3 protein is CSAPAYGELFF. The CDR3 nucleotides read TGCAGTGCTCCCGCGTACGGGGAGCTGTTTTTT.

This clone was observed a single time. The chain couples TRBV19 to TRBJ1-5; a weak D match, TRBD1 (5 bases). CDR1 is LNHDA, CDR2 SQIVND, per germline (reference sequence). This CDR3 comprises 15 residues. V was shortened by 3 bases and J by 7 bases, with 16 bases between the two germline ends. The CDR3 nucleotides read TGTGCCAGTAGTATTTTGGGTACAGGTGAACAGCCCCAGCATTTT. This sequence encodes CASSILGTGEQPQHF. Full variable domain (outside the CDR3, taken from reference TRBV19 and TRBJ1-5): DGGITQSPKYLFRKEGQNVTLSCEQNLNHDAMYWYRQDPGQGLRLIYYSQIVNDFQKGDIAEGYSVSREKKESFPLTVTSAQKNPTAFYLCASSILGTGEQPQHFGDGTRLSIL.

The CDR3 DNA reads as TGTGCCAGCAGCCCCCTGGGAGGGGGCACTGAAGCTTTCTTT. This encodes CASSPLGGGTEAFF. The chain uses TRBV16 and TRBJ1-1, with D perhaps TRBD1 (6 bases). The CDR3 consists of 14 residues. V gave up 4 bases and J gave up 4 bases, with 13 bases separating them. Germline V CDR1 and CDR2: KGHSY, FQNENV.

V usage is TRBV9 and J usage is TRBJ2-1; a possible D gene is TRBD2 (5 bases). The ends were cut back, 0 bases at V and 2 bases at J, with 12 bases in the middle. Germline CDR1 is SGDLS and CDR2 is YYNGEE. The CDR3 runs to 16 residues. The CDR3 DNA reads TGTGCCAGCAGCGTAGTCTCCAGCGGCGCCTACAATGAGCAGTTCTTC. It is translated as CASSVVSSGAYNEQFF. The full variable domain, its missing parts supplied by reference TRBV9 and TRBJ2-1, is DSGVTQTPKHLITATGQRVTLRCSPRSGDLSVYWYQQSLDQGLQFLIQYYNGEERAKGNILERFSAQQFPDLHSELNLSSLELGDSALYFCASSVVSSGAYNEQFFGPGTRLTVL.

The CDR3 sequence: CASSLLGLVNHNEQFF. The CDR3 DNA sequence: TGTGCCAGCAGCTTATTAGGACTAGTTAATCACAATGAGCAGTTCTTC. This chain joins TRBV7-8 and TRBJ2-1; TRBD2 agrees at 7 bases. This CDR3 spans 16 amino acids. V was clipped by 2 bases and J by 5 bases; unmatched bases: 9. The germline V gene encodes CDR1 SGHVS and CDR2 FQNEAQ. The whole variable domain, filled in from reference TRBV7-8 and TRBJ2-1, reads GAGVSQSPRYKVAKRGQDVALRCDPISGHVSLFWYQQALGQGPEFLTYFQNEAQLDKSGLPSDRFFAERPEGSVSTLKIQRTQQEDSAVYLCASSLLGLVNHNEQFFGPGTRLTVL.

The CDR3 spells CASSLYLAGGRQSEQFF. CDR3 DNA sequence: TGTGCCAGCAGCTTATATTTAGCGGGAGGGCGTCAGTCTGAGCAGTTCTTC. The J gene is TRBJ2-1, the V gene TRBV7-3; TRBD2 matches at 11 bases. The ends lost 2 bases at V and 9 bases at J; junction bases unmatched: 12. The CDR3 length is 17 residues. In germline, CDR1 is SGHTA, CDR2 FQGTGA.

This chain links TRBV27 with TRBJ2-5, with D perhaps matching TRBD2 (5 bases). The V gene's germline CDR1 is MNHEY and CDR2 SMNVEV (reference sequence). This CDR3 is 13 amino acids long. V lost 4 bases to trimming and J lost 7 bases, with 13 bases between them. CDR3 sequence: CASSSEAEGTQYF. The CDR3 DNA follows: TGTGCCAGCAGTTCAGAGGCCGAGGGGACCCAGTACTTC.

The chain is built from TRBV7-6 and TRBJ1-4, with D possibly matching TRBD1 (6 bases). The ends were cut back, 4 bases at V and 7 bases at J, with 13 bases in the middle. Looked up from germline, CDR1 is SGHVS and CDR2 is FNYEAQ. The CDR3 totals 14 residues. CDR3 sequence reads: CASSSLQGFEKLFF. Written as DNA, the CDR3 is TGTGCCAGCAGCTCCTTACAGGGATTTGAAAAACTGTTTTTT.

This sequence joins TRBV10-3 and TRBJ1-5; 9 nucleotides align to TRBD1. The CDR3 spans 15 residues. V lost 0 bases and J lost 7; bases outside the gene matches: 4. In germline, CDR1 is ENHRY, CDR2 SYGVKD. The CDR3 DNA reads TGTGCCATCAGTGAGTCAGACAGGGGGGAACAGCCCCAGCATTTT. Its protein is CAISESDRGEQPQHF.

This clone was seen only a few times. The V call is TRBV5-1, the J call TRBJ1-5; D ambiguous. The V and J ends lost 0 bases and 1 base respectively, with 8 bases between them. CDR3 length: 15 residues. The germline V gene encodes CDR1 SGHRS and CDR2 YFSETQ. CDR3 in DNA: TGCGCCAGCAGCTTGGCCGGGGAGAGCAATCAGCCCCAGCATTTT. Protein product: CASSLAGESNQPQHF.

The chain employs TRBV5-1 and TRBJ2-5; 9 bases fit TRBD1. The CDR3 loop spans 14 amino acids. Germline CDR1 is SGHRS and CDR2 is YFSETQ. Trimming cost V 4 bases and J 2 bases; bases outside gene matches: 3. The CDR3 loop is CASSPGTGQETQYF. CDR3 in DNA: TGCGCCAGCAGCCCCGGGACAGGGCAAGAGACCCAGTACTTC.

This clone showed up just once. The chain employs TRBV5-1 and TRBJ1-4; possibly TRBD1 for D (6 bases). CDR1 is SGHRS, CDR2 YFSETQ, per germline. V was clipped by 2 bases and J by 3 bases, with 14 bases between them. CDR3 size: 16 residues. In DNA, the CDR3 is TGCGCCAGCAGCTTAAATAGGGGGTTGTCTAATGAAAAACTGTTTTTT. It codes for CASSLNRGLSNEKLFF.

V gene TRBV5-1 combines with J gene TRBJ1-6; D not resolved. Germline V lookup: CDR1 SGHRS, CDR2 YFSETQ. Trimming removed 4 bases at V and 10 bases at J, with 15 bases between. The CDR3 totals 14 residues. In DNA, the CDR3 is TGCGCCAGCAGCCTACCCTGGCGGGGATCACCCCTCCACTTT. This translates into CASSLPWRGSPLHF.

This clone has only one observation. The chain links TRBV7-9 to TRBJ1-4, with TRBD1 identical over 7 bases. The CDR3 is 17 amino acids. Germline CDR1 reads SEHNR; CDR2 reads FQNEAQ (reference sequence). After removal of 5 bases from V and 0 bases from J, the junction contained 9 bases not matched to a gene. CDR3 sequence reads: CASSPIRGFATNEKLFF. CDR3 sequence (DNA): TGTGCCAGCAGCCCAATCAGGGGGTTTGCAACTAATGAAAAACTGTTTTTT.

The chain uses TRBV6-5 and TRBJ1-6; the D gene is possibly TRBD1 (6 bases). Trimming removed 0 bases from V and 6 bases from J, with 12 bases in between. This CDR3 has 16 residues. The germline V gene has CDR1 MNHEY and CDR2 SVGAGI. The CDR3 loop is CASSYSSGRGNSPLHF. CDR3 DNA sequence: TGTGCCAGCAGTTACTCTTCGGGCAGGGGTAATTCACCCCTCCACTTT.

The genes are TRBV7-3 and TRBJ1-2, with TRBD1 as a possible D gene (5 bases). The CDR3 has 14 residues. The ends were cut back, 5 bases at V and 7 bases at J, with 17 bases in the middle. Germline V gives CDR1 SGHTA, CDR2 FQGTGA. This chain's CDR3 is CASSTYQGGPGYTF. CDR3 DNA: TGTGCCAGCAGCACGTACCAGGGAGGGCCTGGCTACACCTTC.